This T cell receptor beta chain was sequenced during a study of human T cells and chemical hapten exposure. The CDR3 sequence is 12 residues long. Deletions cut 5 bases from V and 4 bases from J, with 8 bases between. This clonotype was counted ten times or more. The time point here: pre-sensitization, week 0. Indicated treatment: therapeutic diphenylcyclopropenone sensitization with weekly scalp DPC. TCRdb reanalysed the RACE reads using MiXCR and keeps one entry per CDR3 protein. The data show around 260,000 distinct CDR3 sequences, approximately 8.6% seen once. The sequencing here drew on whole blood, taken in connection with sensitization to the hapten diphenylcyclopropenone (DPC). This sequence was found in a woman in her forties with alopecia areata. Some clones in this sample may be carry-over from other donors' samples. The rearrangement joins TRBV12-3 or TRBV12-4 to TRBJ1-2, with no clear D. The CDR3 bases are TGTGCCAGCAGTCTTGACACCTATGGCTACACCTTC. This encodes CASSLDTYGYTF.